The clone carrying this TCR beta chain was observed a handful of times. Assay: immunoSEQ multiplex PCR; the TCRdb copy retains only in-frame clones and omits some. This table has 50,000 or so clones, 85% to 90% appearing once. V was trimmed by 1 base and J by 2 bases, leaving 8 bases between them. The CDR3 length is 14 residues. Germline loops: CDR1 MDHEN, CDR2 SYDVKM. This entry comes from a study of PD-L1 blockade in urothelial cancer. Study in general: Across blood samples, T cells had a median count of about 140,000.

The time point denotes: pretreatment peripheral blood. Peripheral blood mononuclear cells were collected from every patient before and during treatment, yielding between 1 and 8 samples per patient. This material consisted of PBMCs, taken around atezolizumab (anti-PD-L1) treatment. The TCR originated in a man in his fifties or sixties with urothelial cancer. The chain recombines TRBV28 with TRBJ2-5; TRBD1 might be the D (5 bases). The CDR3 sequence is CASSLSQAQETQYF. The CDR3 bases are TGTGCCAGCAGTTTATCACAGGCACAAGAGACCCAGTACTTC.